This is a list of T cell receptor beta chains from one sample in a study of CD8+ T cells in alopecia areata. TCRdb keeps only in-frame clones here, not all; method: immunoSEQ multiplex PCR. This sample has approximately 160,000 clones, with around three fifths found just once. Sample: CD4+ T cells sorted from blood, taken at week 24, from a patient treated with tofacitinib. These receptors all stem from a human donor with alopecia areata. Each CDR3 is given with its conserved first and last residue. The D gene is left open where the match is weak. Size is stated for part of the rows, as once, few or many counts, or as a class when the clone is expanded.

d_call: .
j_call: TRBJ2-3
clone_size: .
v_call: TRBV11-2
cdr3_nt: TGTGCCAGCAGCTTAGACTTCAGCGGGACAGATACGCAGTATTTT
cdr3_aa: CASSLDFSGTDTQYF

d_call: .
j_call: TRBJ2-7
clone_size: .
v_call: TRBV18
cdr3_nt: TGTGCCAGCTCAGGAAGACAGGTACCGACCTACGAGCAGTACTTC
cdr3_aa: CASSGRQVPTYEQYF

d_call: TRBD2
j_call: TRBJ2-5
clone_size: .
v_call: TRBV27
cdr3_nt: TGTGCCAGCAGTGGCCTTTGGACGGGGGGCCAAGAGACCCAGTACTTC
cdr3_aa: CASSGLWTGGQETQYF

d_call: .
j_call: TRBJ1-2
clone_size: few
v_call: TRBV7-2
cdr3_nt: TGTGCCAGCAGCTTAGGGGGCAGTGCTGGCTACACCTTC
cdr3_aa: CASSLGGSAGYTF

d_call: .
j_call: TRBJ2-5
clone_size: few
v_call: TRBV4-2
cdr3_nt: TGTGCCAGCAGCTTAAACCAGAGGGAGGAGACCCAGTACTTC
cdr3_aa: CASSLNQREETQYF

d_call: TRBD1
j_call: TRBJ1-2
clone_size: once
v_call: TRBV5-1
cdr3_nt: TGCGCCAGCAGCCCGATGGCACAGGGGGCCAGAAACTATGGCTACACCTTC
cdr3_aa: CASSPMAQGARNYGYTF

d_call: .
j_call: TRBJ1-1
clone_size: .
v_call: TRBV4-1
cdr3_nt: TGCGCCAGCGGTACAGGGTGGACTGAAGCTTTCTTT
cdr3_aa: CASGTGWTEAFF

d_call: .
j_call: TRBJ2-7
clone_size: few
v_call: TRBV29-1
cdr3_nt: TGCAGCGTTGGGCAGAGGAACGAGCAGTACTTC
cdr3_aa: CSVGQRNEQYF

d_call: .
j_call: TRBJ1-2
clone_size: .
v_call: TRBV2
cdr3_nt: TGTGCCAGCAGGTCAGGGAGCTCTGGGGGCTACACCTTC
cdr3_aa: CASRSGSSGGYTF

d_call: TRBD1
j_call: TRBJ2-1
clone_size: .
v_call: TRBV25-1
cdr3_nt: TGTGCCAGCAGCAACCACGGGCAGGGGGCGGGCAATGAGCAGTTCTTC
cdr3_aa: CASSNHGQGAGNEQFF

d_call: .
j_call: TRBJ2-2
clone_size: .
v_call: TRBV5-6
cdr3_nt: TGTGCCAGCAGCTCGGACCACACCGGGGAGCTGTTTTTT
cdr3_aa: CASSSDHTGELFF

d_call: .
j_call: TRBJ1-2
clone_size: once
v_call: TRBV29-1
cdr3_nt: TGCAGCGTTGAGGGTCAGGAGGACTATGGCTACACCTTC
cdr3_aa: CSVEGQEDYGYTF

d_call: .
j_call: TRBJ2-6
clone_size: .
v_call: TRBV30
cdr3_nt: TGTGCCTGGAGTGTAGTTCCGTCTGGGGCCAACGTCCTGACTTTC
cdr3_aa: CAWSVVPSGANVLTF

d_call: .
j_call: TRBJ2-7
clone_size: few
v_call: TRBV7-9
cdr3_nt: TGTGCCAGCAGCTTAGCGCTTGGGGGCCCTGGGTACGAGCAGTACTTC
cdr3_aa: CASSLALGGPGYEQYF

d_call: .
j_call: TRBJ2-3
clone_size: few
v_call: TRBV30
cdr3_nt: TGTGCCTGGAGTGTTGTAGTCTCTAGCTTTTACACAGATACGCAGTATTTT
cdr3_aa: CAWSVVVSSFYTDTQYF

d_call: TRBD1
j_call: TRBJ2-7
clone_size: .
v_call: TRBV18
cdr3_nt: TGTGCCAGCTCACCACCGGTAGGGACAGGGTTATACGAGCAGTACTTC
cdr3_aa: CASSPPVGTGLYEQYF

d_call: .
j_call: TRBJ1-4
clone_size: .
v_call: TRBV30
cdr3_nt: TGTGCCTGGAGTTTCAGGGTTAATGAAAAACTGTTTTTT
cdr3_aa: CAWSFRVNEKLFF

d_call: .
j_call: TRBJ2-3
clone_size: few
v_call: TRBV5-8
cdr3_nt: TGTGCCAGCAGTTTGATCGGTTCTGACACAGATACGCAGTATTTT
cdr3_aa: CASSLIGSDTDTQYF